The entry below gives a single T cell receptor (beta chain) sequence along with its context. Its antigen remains unknown. A read error may explain this, as a much larger clone is one base away. The data stem from a study of blood T cells in healthy people across ages. A second PCR of 7 to 11 cycles used a sample-barcoded 5' primer and a J-beta primer mix. TCRdb re-called the 5' RACE reads with MiXCR, one entry per CDR3 protein. Counted here are 750,000 to 1,000,000 distinct CDR3 sequences, about 28% occurring once; the ten biggest clones make up roughly a tenth. Study observations and caveats: Diversity was higher, and naive CD4+ cells more numerous, in long-lived donors than in aged donors.

This CDR3 contains 15 residues. J lost 2 bases, V lost 8 bases, and 14 bases had no gene match. CDR1 DFQATT and CDR2 SNEGSKA come from the germline V gene (reference sequence). This same sample was also part of a study on T cells of mothers and their children. That source notes: Every mother supplied over 9 million TCR beta CDR3 reads and every child 2.5 million to 3.5 million. Normalized overlap was always slightly, never significantly, higher in related than unrelated mother-child pairs.

This TCR was recovered from a woman aged 40 to 55 in good health. The J gene is TRBJ2-7, the V gene TRBV20-1, with 8 positions matching TRBD2. Sequences were obtained from blood. In DNA, the CDR3 is TGCAGTCCTAAGGCGGGGGGCCGACGCACCTACGAGCAGTACTTC. As protein: CSPKAGGRRTYEQYF.